The 12 T cell receptor beta chains below all came from one sample that was sequenced in a study of T cell responses to AZD1222 COVID-19 vaccine. Profiling relied on immunoSEQ multiplex PCR, and the TCRdb table lists in-frame clones only, not all of them. Of some 150,000 clones in the sample, 70% to 90% were seen once. The sequences come from peripheral blood, collected after recovery from COVID-19. These receptors all stem from an adult who had recovered from COVID-19.

The chain combines TRBV11-2 with TRBJ1-6; 7 bases are shared with TRBD1. The germline CDR1 and CDR2 sequences are SGHAT and FQNNGV. V was clipped by 5 bases and J by 10 bases; unmatched bases: 8. The length of the CDR3 is 14 residues. The CDR3: CASSLRTGTSPLHF. CDR3 in DNA: TGTGCCAGCAGCCTGCGGACAGGAACCTCACCCCTCCACTTT.

This clone was seen more than once but under ten times. This rearrangement joins TRBV7-8 to TRBJ2-7; 7 nucleotides align to TRBD2. Trimming at V came to 2 bases and at J to 2 bases, leaving 9 bases not matched to a gene. The CDR3 spans 16 residues. Germline V CDR1 and CDR2: SGHVS, FQNEAQ. The CDR3 sequence is CASSLFGREPTYEQYF. DNA of the CDR3: TGTGCCAGCAGCTTATTCGGGCGGGAGCCGACCTACGAGCAGTACTTC.

The V call is TRBV4-1, the J call TRBJ1-4; D gene unclear. Trimming removed 4 bases from V and 0 bases from J, with 12 bases in between. The CDR3 is 16 amino acids. Germline V lookup: CDR1 MGHRA, CDR2 YSYEKL. The CDR3 sequence: CASSLMAASTNEKLFF. The DNA for the CDR3 is TGCGCCAGCAGCCTGATGGCAGCTTCAACTAATGAAAAACTGTTTTTT.

The V gene is TRBV18, the J gene TRBJ1-2, with 11 bases lining up with TRBD1. V lost 6 bases and J lost 1; bases outside the gene matches: 4. Per the germline V gene, CDR1 is KGHSH and CDR2 is LQKENI. The length of the CDR3 is 15 residues. CDR3 nucleotide sequence: TGTGCCAGCTCTCCGGGACAGGGGGATAACTATGGCTACACCTTC. Translating gives CASSPGQGDNYGYTF.

V usage is TRBV10-3 and J usage is TRBJ2-4; D may be TRBD2 (6 bases). CDR3 length equals 17 residues. Trimming cost V 0 bases and J 1 base, with 13 bases left between them. Germline CDR1 is ENHRY and CDR2 is SYGVKD. Here the CDR3 DNA reads TGTGCCATCAGTGAGTCTAGAACCGCGGGGGCCAAAAACATTCAGTACTTC. This encodes CAISESRTAGAKNIQYF.

This chain's CDR3 is CASSLRQGYEQYF. In nucleotides, the CDR3 is TGTGCCAGCAGCTTACGACAGGGCTACGAGCAGTACTTC. The chain couples TRBV7-8 to TRBJ2-7; TRBD1 matches at 7 bases. V was pared by 2 bases and J by 3 bases, with 1 base of the junction left unmatched. Germline loops: CDR1 SGHVS, CDR2 FQNEAQ. The CDR3 has 13 amino acids.

The chain is built from TRBV7-9 and TRBJ1-1; 10 bases are shared with TRBD1. V lost 5 bases and J lost 4; bases outside the gene matches: 7. Germline CDR1 SEHNR, CDR2 FQNEAQ (reference sequence). The CDR3 is made up of 15 amino acids. CDR3 sequence: CASSPRRDRGTEAFF. DNA of the CDR3: TGTGCCAGCAGCCCACGGCGGGACAGGGGCACTGAAGCTTTCTTT. The whole variable domain, filled in from reference TRBV7-9 and TRBJ1-1, reads DTGVSQNPRHKITKRGQNVTFRCDPISEHNRLYWYRQTLGQGPEFLTYFQNEAQLEKSRLLSDRFSAERPKGSFSTLEIQRTEQGDSAMYLCASSPRRDRGTEAFFGQGTRLTVV.

This chain joins TRBV7-2 and TRBJ2-1, with D uncertain. This CDR3 is built from 15 residues. With 6 bases removed from V and 2 bases from J, the gap between germline ends came to 14 bases. Germline V gene sequence: CDR1 SGHTA, CDR2 FQGNSA. As DNA, the CDR3 is TGTGCCAGCAGTCCAACGATCGGACCCTACAATGAGCAGTTCTTC. Residues: CASSPTIGPYNEQFF.

This clone is a singleton in its sample. The rearrangement links TRBV28 to TRBJ1-2; D is possibly TRBD1 (6 bases). Trimming removed 1 base at V and 4 bases at J, with 13 bases between. Germline CDR1 MDHEN, CDR2 SYDVKM. The CDR3 covers 15 residues. CDR3 sequence reads: CASSLLGAQGYGYTF. DNA for the CDR3: TGTGCCAGCAGTTTATTGGGGGCCCAAGGCTATGGCTACACCTTC.

The V gene is TRBV2, the J gene TRBJ1-5, with TRBD1 as a possible D gene (5 bases). CDR3 length: 18 residues. V dropped 7 bases and J dropped 0 bases, with 22 bases sitting between them. Germline values: CDR1 SNHLY, CDR2 FYNNEI. This CDR3 is CASTLEGTRTLSNQPQHF. CDR3 nucleotide sequence: TGTGCCAGCACCTTGGAGGGGACCAGGACACTTAGCAATCAGCCCCAGCATTTT.

The chain carries TRBV7-9 and TRBJ1-5, with TRBD1 matching 9 bases. Germline CDR1 and CDR2: SEHNR and FQNEAQ (reference sequence). V shed 4 bases, J shed 3 bases, and the junction held 10 bases outside the gene matches. The CDR3 runs to 17 residues. The CDR3 DNA reads TGTGCCAGCAGCTCCGGACAGGGGACGGCCTTCAATCAGCCCCAGCATTTT. It yields the protein CASSSGQGTAFNQPQHF. The variable domain in full, completed from reference TRBV7-9 and TRBJ1-5, reads DTGVSQNPRHKITKRGQNVTFRCDPISEHNRLYWYRQTLGQGPEFLTYFQNEAQLEKSRLLSDRFSAERPKGSFSTLEIQRTEQGDSAMYLCASSSGQGTAFNQPQHFGDGTRLSIL.

This clone is a singleton in its sample. The chain carries TRBV28 and TRBJ2-7, with no clear D. V lost 5 bases to trimming and J lost 8 bases, with 19 bases between them. The CDR3 runs 14 residues. The V gene's germline CDR1 is MDHEN and CDR2 SYDVKM. CDR3 in amino acids: CASSLLGPPAQQYF. For the CDR3, the DNA is TGTGCCAGCAGTCTCCTCGGTCCTCCCGCCCAGCAGTACTTC.